This is a list of T cell receptor beta chains from one sample in a study of CD8 T cell repertoires and HIV-1 epitope variants. The antigens for these receptors are not known. This table comes from immunoSEQ multiplex PCR, and its TCRdb copy is limited to in-frame clones, with some not included. The table shows 5,000 to 6,000 clones, with less than 70% occurring only once. The specimen sequenced was cultured CD8+ T cells derived from PBMCs. Receptor source: a male donor with HIV. The CDR3 runs from the conserved cysteine through the conserved F or W. The order of the fields is D gene, J gene, V gene, clone size, CDR3 DNA, CDR3 protein. D genes are given only for firm matches. Expanded clones are given a class, and other clones once, few, many or no size at all.

d_call: TRBD1
j_call: TRBJ2-1
v_call: TRBV6-5
clone_size: -
cdr3_nt: TGTGCCAGCAGCCGGACAGGGGATGAGCAGTTCTTC
cdr3_aa: CASSRTGDEQFF

d_call: TRBD2
j_call: TRBJ2-5
v_call: TRBV7-9
clone_size: -
cdr3_nt: TGTGCCAGCAGCGAGACTAGCGGGAGGGCCCAAGAGACCCAGTACTTC
cdr3_aa: CASSETSGRAQETQYF

d_call: -
j_call: TRBJ2-1
v_call: TRBV28
clone_size: -
cdr3_nt: TGTGCCAGCAGTTTATCTTACACGGTGGGGGGGCCGGTCAATGAGCAGTTCTTC
cdr3_aa: CASSLSYTVGGPVNEQFF

d_call: TRBD1
j_call: TRBJ1-2
v_call: TRBV13
clone_size: -
cdr3_nt: TGTGCCAGCAGCTCCAACGACAGGGAAAAACCGAACTATGGCTACACCTTC
cdr3_aa: CASSSNDREKPNYGYTF

d_call: -
j_call: TRBJ1-1
v_call: TRBV19
clone_size: medium-sized
cdr3_nt: TGTGCCAGTAGTATTGGCGGGGCAGCCCTTGAAGCTTTCTTT
cdr3_aa: CASSIGGAALEAFF

d_call: -
j_call: TRBJ1-1
v_call: TRBV6-5
clone_size: -
cdr3_nt: TGTGCCAGCAGTGGACCGGCCGGGTTGACTGAAGCTTTCTTT
cdr3_aa: CASSGPAGLTEAFF

d_call: TRBD1
j_call: TRBJ2-6
v_call: TRBV4-3
clone_size: -
cdr3_nt: TGCGCCAGCAGCCAACTAGTCACACAGGGGGCGCGGGGGGCCAACGTCCTGACTTTC
cdr3_aa: CASSQLVTQGARGANVLTF

d_call: -
j_call: TRBJ1-2
v_call: TRBV27
clone_size: few
cdr3_nt: TGTGCCAGCAGTTTTTCCCAGGGAGGGTTCTATGGCTACACCTTC
cdr3_aa: CASSFSQGGFYGYTF

d_call: -
j_call: TRBJ2-7
v_call: TRBV7-6
clone_size: once
cdr3_nt: TGTGCCAGCAGCCTGACGAGGGCGGGGCCTGGGGGCTCCTACGAGCAGTACTTC
cdr3_aa: CASSLTRAGPGGSYEQYF

d_call: TRBD2
j_call: TRBJ2-1
v_call: TRBV4-1
clone_size: -
cdr3_nt: TGCGCCAGCAGCCAAGTAGCGGGAGGGTACAATGAGCAGTTCTTC
cdr3_aa: CASSQVAGGYNEQFF

d_call: -
j_call: TRBJ1-4
v_call: TRBV12-1
clone_size: few
cdr3_nt: TGTGCCAGCAGCTTTGGCGGACCGAACCCAGCAACTAATGAAAAACTGTTTTTT
cdr3_aa: CASSFGGPNPATNEKLFF

d_call: TRBD2
j_call: TRBJ2-7
v_call: TRBV13
clone_size: -
cdr3_nt: TGTGCCAGCAGCACCGTAGCGGGAGAAATCCACGAGCAGTACTTC
cdr3_aa: CASSTVAGEIHEQYF

d_call: -
j_call: TRBJ1-2
v_call: TRBV7-9
clone_size: -
cdr3_nt: TGTGCCAGCAGCCCGACAGGTAGCTATGGCTACACCTTC
cdr3_aa: CASSPTGSYGYTF

d_call: TRBD1
j_call: TRBJ2-3
v_call: TRBV28
clone_size: -
cdr3_nt: TGTGCCAGCAGTTTACGACCGGGACAGGGGAGAGGGATTTCGGATACGCAGTATTTT
cdr3_aa: CASSLRPGQGRGISDTQYF

d_call: -
j_call: TRBJ2-1
v_call: TRBV29-1
clone_size: -
cdr3_nt: TGCAGCGTTACCCCATTGGGTGAGCAGTTCTTC
cdr3_aa: CSVTPLGEQFF